A selection of T cell receptor beta chains follows, all from one sample in a study of post-analysis software for immune sequencing data. TCRdb itself ran the PCR reads through MiXCR, one entry per CDR3 protein. The sample shows around 200,000 distinct CDR3 sequences, around 30% of them seen only once. Sequencing was performed on blood. The origin of the receptors is a girl aged 2-17 years with multiple sclerosis. The CDR3 runs from the conserved cysteine through the conserved F or W. The D gene is left open where the match is weak.

>TRBV6-4|NA|TRBJ2-6
CATSDRAGANVLTF
>TRBV5-1|NA|TRBJ2-3
CASSLISGLRFSTDTQYF
>TRBV6-5|NA|TRBJ1-1
CASSARENTEAFF
>TRBV20-1|TRBD2|TRBJ2-1
CSALAGGSNEQFF
>TRBV5-1|NA|TRBJ2-2
CASSLAQGTGELFF
>TRBV27|NA|TRBJ2-1
CASSRPAGLDEQFF
>TRBV29-1|NA|TRBJ2-5
CSVAIRTDGRETQYF
>TRBV12-3/TRBV12-4|NA|TRBJ1-5
CASSPGGAYQPQHF
>TRBV20-1|TRBD1|TRBJ1-1
CSASPPGGTEAFF
>TRBV28|TRBD1|TRBJ2-1
CASSFYSLTGVEQFF
>TRBV7-9|NA|TRBJ1-3
CASSGRNLISGNTIYF
>TRBV20-1|NA|TRBJ1-2
CSAGTRANYGYTF
>TRBV5-1|NA|NA
CASSDRPGVRTYEQYF
>TRBV3-1|NA|TRBJ1-5
CASSDTGTLNQPQHF
>TRBV5-1|NA|TRBJ2-5
CASSSSGPQETQYF
>TRBV5-6|TRBD2|TRBJ2-1
CASSWGGGIEQFF
>TRBV7-2|TRBD2|NA
CASSLGAGGPFEQYF
>TRBV7-2|NA|TRBJ1-5
CASSLEVWGNQPQHF
>TRBV15|NA|TRBJ2-7
CATSRDPSSYEQYF
>TRBV13|NA|TRBJ2-7
CASSLALAYEQYF
>TRBV4-1|NA|TRBJ2-7
CASSQFQAGEQYF
>TRBV7-8|NA|TRBJ2-1
CASSLSVGEAAYNEQFF
>TRBV5-1|NA|TRBJ1-1
CASAPDRNTEAFF
>TRBV30|NA|TRBJ2-7
CAWSFGTVAYEQYF
>TRBV11-3|NA|TRBJ2-3
CASSLGPGDTQYF
>TRBV2|NA|TRBJ1-5
CASRVYRPQGNQPQHF
>TRBV18|TRBD1|TRBJ1-1
CATTGQANTEAFF
>TRBV5-5|TRBD1|TRBJ2-5
CASSLSQGAGDKKTQYF
>TRBV11-2|NA|NA
CASNFRGGYYEQYF
>TRBV2|NA|TRBJ1-2
CASQRFLDGYTF